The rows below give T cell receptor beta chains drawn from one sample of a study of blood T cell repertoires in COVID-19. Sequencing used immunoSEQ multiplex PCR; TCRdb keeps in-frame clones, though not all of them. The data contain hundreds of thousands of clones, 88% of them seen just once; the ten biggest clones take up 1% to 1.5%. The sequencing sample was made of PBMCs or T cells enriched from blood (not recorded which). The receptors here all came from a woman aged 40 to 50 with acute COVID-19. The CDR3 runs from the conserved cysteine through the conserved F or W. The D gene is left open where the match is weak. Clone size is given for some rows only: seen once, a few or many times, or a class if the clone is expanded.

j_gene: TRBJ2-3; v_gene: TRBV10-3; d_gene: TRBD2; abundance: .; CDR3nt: TGTGCCATCAGTCCTAGACTAGCGGGAGGAGGTACAGATACGCAGTATTTT; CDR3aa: CAISPRLAGGGTDTQYF
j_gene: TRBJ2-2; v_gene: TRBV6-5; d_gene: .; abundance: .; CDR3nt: TGTGCCAGCAGTTATAGTGGGGAGAGGGAGCTGTTTTTT; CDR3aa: CASSYSGERELFF
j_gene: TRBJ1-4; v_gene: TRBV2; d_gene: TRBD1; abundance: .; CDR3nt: TGTGCCAGCGGACAGGGGGTTTCAACTAATGAAAAACTGTTTTTT; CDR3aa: CASGQGVSTNEKLFF
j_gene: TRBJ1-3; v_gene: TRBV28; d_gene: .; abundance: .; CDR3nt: TGTGCCAGCAGTTTTACTGGGGCAGGAAACACCATATATTTT; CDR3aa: CASSFTGAGNTIYF
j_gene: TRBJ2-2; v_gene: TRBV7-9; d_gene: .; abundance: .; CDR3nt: TGTGCCAGCAGCTTTCTTGACACCGGGGAGCTGTTTTTT; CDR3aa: CASSFLDTGELFF
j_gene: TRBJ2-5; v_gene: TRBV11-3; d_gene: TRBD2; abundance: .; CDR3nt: TGTGCCAGCAGCTTAAGTGCGGGGGAAGGAGAGACCCAGTACTTC; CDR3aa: CASSLSAGEGETQYF
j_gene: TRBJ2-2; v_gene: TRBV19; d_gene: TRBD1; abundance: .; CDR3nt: TGTGCCAGTAGCAAGGGACAGGCTCCACCCGGGGAGCTGTTTTTT; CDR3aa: CASSKGQAPPGELFF
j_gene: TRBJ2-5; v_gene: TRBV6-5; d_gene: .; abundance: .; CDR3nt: TGTGCCAGCAGTTACTGGGCAGGCAAACAGCAAGAGACCCAGTACTTC; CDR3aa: CASSYWAGKQQETQYF
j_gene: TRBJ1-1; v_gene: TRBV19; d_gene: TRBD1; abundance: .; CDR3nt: TGTGCCAGTACAACGACAGGGGGCACTGAAGCTTTCTTT; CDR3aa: CASTTTGGTEAFF
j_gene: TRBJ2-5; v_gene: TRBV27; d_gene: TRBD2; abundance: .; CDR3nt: TGTGCCAGCAGTTCTAACAGAGGACTAGCGGAATACGGAACGGGCGAGACCCAGTACTTC; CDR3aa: CASSSNRGLAEYGTGETQYF
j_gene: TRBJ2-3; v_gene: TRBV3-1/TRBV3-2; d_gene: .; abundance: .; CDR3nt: TGTGCCAGCAGCCATCTGGGAGACACAGATACGCAGTATTTT; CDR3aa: CASSHLGDTDTQYF
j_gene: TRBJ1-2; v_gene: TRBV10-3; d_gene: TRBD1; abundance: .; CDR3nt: TGTGCCATCAGTGCGGACAGGGAGGGCAATGGCTACACCTTC; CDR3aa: CAISADREGNGYTF
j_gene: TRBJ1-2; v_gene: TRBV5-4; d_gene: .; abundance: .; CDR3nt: TGTGCCAGCAGCTTGGGAGGGGACGGAGGGTATGGCTACACCTTC; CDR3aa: CASSLGGDGGYGYTF
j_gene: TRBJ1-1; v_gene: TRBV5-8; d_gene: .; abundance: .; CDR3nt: TGTGCCAGCAGCTTGGTAAGGGGCACTGAAGCTTTCTTT; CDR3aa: CASSLVRGTEAFF
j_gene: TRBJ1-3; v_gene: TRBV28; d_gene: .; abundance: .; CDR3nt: TGTGCCAGCAACCCCGGAGACGGCAAGGGAAACACCATATATTTT; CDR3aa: CASNPGDGKGNTIYF
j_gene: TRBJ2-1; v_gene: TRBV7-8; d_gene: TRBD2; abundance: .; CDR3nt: TGTGCCAGCAGCGTGACTAGCGGGAGGTACAATGAGCAGTTCTTC; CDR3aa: CASSVTSGRYNEQFF
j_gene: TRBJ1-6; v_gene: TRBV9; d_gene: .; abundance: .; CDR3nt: TGTGCCAGCAGCGTCGGGCAGGGAATTAATTCACCCCTCCACTTT; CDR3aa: CASSVGQGINSPLHF
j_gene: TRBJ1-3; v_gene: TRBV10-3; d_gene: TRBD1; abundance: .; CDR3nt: TGTGCCATCAGTGAAACAGGGGCTGGCTCTGGAAACACCATATATTTT; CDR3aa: CAISETGAGSGNTIYF
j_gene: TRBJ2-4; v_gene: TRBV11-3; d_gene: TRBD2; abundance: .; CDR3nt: TGTGCCAGCAGACCCGGGGGGAAGAGAGGCAAAAACATTCAGTACTTC; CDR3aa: CASRPGGKRGKNIQYF
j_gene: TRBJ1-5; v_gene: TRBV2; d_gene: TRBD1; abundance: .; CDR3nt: TGTGCCAGCAGAGACAGGGTTGGCAATCAGCCCCAGCATTTT; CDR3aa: CASRDRVGNQPQHF
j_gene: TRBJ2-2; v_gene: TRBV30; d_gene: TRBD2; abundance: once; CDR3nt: TGTGCCTGGAGTCGTAGCGGGAGTGACACCGGGGAGCTGTTTTTT; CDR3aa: CAWSRSGSDTGELFF
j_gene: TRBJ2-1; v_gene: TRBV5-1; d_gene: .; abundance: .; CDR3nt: TGCGCCAGCAGCTTTCCCCGGGGCGGGAGTACAGGGATCTACAATGAGCAGTTCTTC; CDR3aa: CASSFPRGGSTGIYNEQFF
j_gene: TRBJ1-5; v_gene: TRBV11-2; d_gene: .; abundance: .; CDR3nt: TGTGCCAGCAGCCCGGGGGGCTGGAGTAGCAATCAGCCCCAGCATTTT; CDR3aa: CASSPGGWSSNQPQHF
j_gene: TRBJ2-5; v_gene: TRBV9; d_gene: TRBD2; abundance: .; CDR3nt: TGTGCCAGCAGCTCCCTCGGGGGGAAAGAGACCCAGTACTTC; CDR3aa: CASSSLGGKETQYF
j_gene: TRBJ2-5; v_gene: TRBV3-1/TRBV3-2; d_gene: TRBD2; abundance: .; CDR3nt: TGTGCCAGCAGCCAAGATAGGGGACTAGTCAGAGAGACCCAGTACTTC; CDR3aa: CASSQDRGLVRETQYF
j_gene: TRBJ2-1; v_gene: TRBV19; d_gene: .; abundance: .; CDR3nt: TGTGCCAGTAGTAGTCTAGCCCTCAATGAGCAGTTCTTC; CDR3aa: CASSSLALNEQFF
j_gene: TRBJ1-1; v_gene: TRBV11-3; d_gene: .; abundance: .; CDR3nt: TGTGCCAGCAGCCCCGCGGGCCTTGGAGACCAAGCTTTCTTT; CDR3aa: CASSPAGLGDQAFF
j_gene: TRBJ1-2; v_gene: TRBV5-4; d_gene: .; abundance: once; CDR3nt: TGTGCCAGCAGCCCGCGGACAGAATATGGCTACACCTTC; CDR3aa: CASSPRTEYGYTF
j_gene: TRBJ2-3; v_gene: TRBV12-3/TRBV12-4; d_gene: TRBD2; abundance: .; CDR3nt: TGTGCCAGCAGGAGGACTAGCCAGGATACGCAGTATTTT; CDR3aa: CASRRTSQDTQYF
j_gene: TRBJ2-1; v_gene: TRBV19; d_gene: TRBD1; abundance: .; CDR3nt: TGTGCCAGTAGTACGGGACAGGTTGCTTTTCACAATGAGCAGTTCTTC; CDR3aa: CASSTGQVAFHNEQFF
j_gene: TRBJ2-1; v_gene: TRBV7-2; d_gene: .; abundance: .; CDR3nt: TGTGCCAGCAGCTTATTGGGGGGAATCTCCTACAATGAGCAGTTCTTC; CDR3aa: CASSLLGGISYNEQFF
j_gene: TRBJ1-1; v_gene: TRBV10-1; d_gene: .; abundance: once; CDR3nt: TGCGCCAGCAGTGAGTCTTGGGCTACTGAAGCTTTCTTT; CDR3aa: CASSESWATEAFF
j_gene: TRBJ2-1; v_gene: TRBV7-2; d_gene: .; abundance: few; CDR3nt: TGTGCCAGCAGCTTATCACACTACTACAATGAGCAGTTCTTC; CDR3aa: CASSLSHYYNEQFF
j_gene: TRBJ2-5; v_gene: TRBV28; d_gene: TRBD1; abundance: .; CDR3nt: TGTGCCAGCAGTTTGTACCGGACAGGTGGGGGAGAGACCCAGTACTTC; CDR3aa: CASSLYRTGGGETQYF
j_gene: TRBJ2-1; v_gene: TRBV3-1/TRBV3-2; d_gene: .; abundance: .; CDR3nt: TGTGCCAGCAGCGCATATATCTATTGGGCGGAGGCCTACAATGAGCAGTTCTTC; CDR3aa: CASSAYIYWAEAYNEQFF
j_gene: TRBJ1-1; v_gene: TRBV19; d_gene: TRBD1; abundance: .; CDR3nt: TGTGCCAGTAGTATAACTTCAGGGGGCGAGACGGCTTTCTTT; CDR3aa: CASSITSGGETAFF
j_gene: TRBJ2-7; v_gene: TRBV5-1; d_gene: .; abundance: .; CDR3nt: TGCGCCAGCAGCTTGGTCGGCTCTAGCTCCTACGAGCAGTACTTC; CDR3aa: CASSLVGSSSYEQYF
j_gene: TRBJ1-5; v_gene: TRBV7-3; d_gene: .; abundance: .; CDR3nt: TGTGCCAGCAGCTTAAATCCGAATCAGCCCCAGCATTTT; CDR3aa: CASSLNPNQPQHF
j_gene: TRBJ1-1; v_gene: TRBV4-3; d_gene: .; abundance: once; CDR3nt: TGCGCCAGCAGCCAAGATTCACAGGGTTGGTGGACTGAAGCTTTCTTT; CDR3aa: CASSQDSQGWWTEAFF
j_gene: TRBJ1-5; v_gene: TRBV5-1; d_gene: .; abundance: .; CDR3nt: TGCGCCAGCAGCTTGACAGGGTCCGACCAGCCCCAGCATTTT; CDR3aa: CASSLTGSDQPQHF